Listed below are T cell receptor beta chains from one sample, sequenced in a study of chemoradiotherapy in HPV16-positive cancers. The data were produced by immunoSEQ multiplex PCR, yet TCRdb's version contains in-frame clones alone and is incomplete. The table includes roughly 8,400 clones, roughly 70% detected once. This specimen consisted of tumor tissue, obtained from a patient who underwent chemoradiotherapy. The receptors were sampled from a human donor with HPV-associated anogenital cancer. Each CDR3 is given with its conserved first and last residue. The D gene is left open where the match is weak. Size is omitted from some rows. Given values are once, few, many or a class for expanded clones.

j_call	d_call	clone_size	v_call	cdr3_aa	cdr3_nt
TRBJ2-2	TRBD1	.	TRBV5-3	CARPNRDRGTGELFF	TGTGCCAGACCTAACCGGGACAGGGGAACCGGGGAGCTGTTTTTT
TRBJ2-7	.	.	TRBV6-5	CASSLFSGGNYEQYF	TGTGCCAGCAGTTTATTCTCCGGGGGCAACTACGAGCAGTACTTC
TRBJ1-1	.	.	TRBV27	CASSLGVQIPPNTEAFF	TGTGCCAGCAGTTTAGGGGTACAAATCCCCCCGAACACTGAAGCTTTCTTT
TRBJ2-3	.	few	TRBV2	CASSVETNTQYF	TGTGCCAGCAGTGTTGAGACAAATACGCAGTATTTT
TRBJ2-5	TRBD2	.	TRBV5-4	CASSSGTSGGGETQYF	TGTGCCAGCAGCTCGGGGACTAGCGGGGGAGGGGAGACCCAGTACTTC
TRBJ1-5	.	.	TRBV28	CASSLNGQPQHF	TGTGCCAGCAGTTTAAATGGTCAGCCCCAGCATTTT
TRBJ1-2	.	.	TRBV10-1	CASSEGRSYGYTF	TGCGCCAGCAGTGAGGGTCGGAGCTATGGCTACACCTTC
TRBJ1-5	.	.	TRBV5-1	CASSTWGDSNQPQHF	TGCGCCAGCAGCACTTGGGGGGATAGCAATCAGCCCCAGCATTTT
TRBJ2-1	.	.	TRBV11-3	CASSVGRWNNEQFF	TGTGCCAGCAGCGTGGGGAGATGGAACAATGAGCAGTTCTTC
TRBJ2-5	TRBD1	.	TRBV29-1	CTANRGLETQYF	TGCACCGCAAACAGGGGTCTGGAGACCCAGTACTTC
TRBJ2-1	.	.	TRBV11-1	CASSSRALTNEQFF	TGTGCCAGCAGCTCTCGGGCACTCACTAATGAGCAGTTCTTC
TRBJ2-1	.	once	TRBV10-2	CASSQFGGRTYEQFF	TGCGCCAGCAGTCAATTCGGGGGTAGAACCTATGAGCAGTTCTTC
TRBJ2-5	.	.	TRBV7-7	CATGGQEETQYF	TGTGCCACGGGCGGACAAGAAGAGACCCAGTACTTC
TRBJ1-2	.	.	TRBV29-1	CSVHEPTLDNYGYTF	TGCAGCGTTCATGAGCCGACCCTGGATAACTATGGCTACACCTTC
TRBJ2-7	.	.	TRBV4-1	CASSQEQGLYEQYF	TGCGCCAGCAGCCAAGAGCAGGGTCTCTACGAGCAGTACTTC
TRBJ2-3	TRBD1	.	TRBV7-3	CASSFDRDTDTQYF	TGTGCCAGCAGCTTCGACAGGGACACAGATACGCAGTATTTT
TRBJ2-7	.	.	TRBV4-2	CASSQEWPGGSYEQYF	TGTGCCAGCAGCCAAGAATGGCCAGGGGGGTCCTACGAGCAGTACTTC
TRBJ2-7	.	.	TRBV2	CASRGHPFSYEQYF	TGTGCCAGCAGGGGACACCCTTTCTCCTACGAGCAGTACTTC
TRBJ2-1	TRBD1	.	TRBV18	CASSLTGQGASYNEQFF	TGTGCCAGCTCTCTTACGGGACAGGGGGCTTCCTACAATGAGCAGTTCTTC
TRBJ2-5	TRBD2	few	TRBV5-1	CASSLGVSGSQETQYF	TGCGCCAGCAGCTTGGGAGTTAGCGGGTCCCAAGAGACCCAGTACTTC
TRBJ2-3	TRBD2	once	TRBV14	CASSLRLADTDTQYF	TGTGCCAGCAGCCTGAGACTAGCGGACACAGATACGCAGTATTTT
TRBJ1-4	.	.	TRBV10-1	CASSNEKLFF	TGCGCCAGCTCTAATGAAAAACTGTTTTTT
TRBJ1-2	TRBD1	.	TRBV14	CASSQRQGPNGYTF	TGTGCCAGCAGCCAAAGACAGGGGCCGAATGGCTACACCTTC
TRBJ1-3	.	medium-sized	TRBV29-1	CSGVGPGNTIYF	TGCAGCGGGGTCGGGCCTGGAAACACCATATATTTT
TRBJ2-3	.	once	TRBV11-3	CASSLPIGMADTQYF	TGTGCCAGCAGCTTGCCCATAGGTATGGCAGATACGCAGTATTTT
TRBJ1-2	.	.	TRBV18	CASSPQPFSRYGYTF	TGTGCCAGCTCACCACAGCCGTTTTCGCGCTATGGCTACACCTTC
TRBJ1-4	.	.	TRBV7-9	CASSLAIGGMDEKLFF	TGTGCCAGCAGCTTAGCCATAGGGGGAATGGATGAAAAACTGTTTTTT
TRBJ1-1	.	few	TRBV27	CASSFGGSTEAFF	TGTGCCAGCAGTTTTGGGGGAAGCACTGAAGCTTTCTTT
TRBJ2-7	.	.	TRBV4-2	CASSLDTSAGEQYF	TGTGCCAGCAGCTTGGATACCTCGGCGGGGGAGCAGTACTTC
TRBJ2-1	.	.	TRBV29-1	CSGTRENEQFF	TGCAGCGGAACCAGGGAGAATGAGCAGTTCTTC
TRBJ2-1	TRBD2	.	TRBV10-3	CAISGGTTKGNEQFF	TGTGCCATCAGTGGGGGGACTACAAAGGGCAATGAGCAGTTCTTC
TRBJ2-2	TRBD2	.	TRBV10-3	CAIKSGRDTGELFF	TGTGCCATCAAAAGCGGGAGGGACACCGGGGAGCTGTTTTTT
TRBJ2-5	TRBD2	.	TRBV29-1	CSVGGGVQTQYF	TGCAGCGTTGGTGGGGGGGTCCAGACCCAGTACTTC
TRBJ2-2	.	.	TRBV6-6	CASSYTGSGELFF	TGTGCCAGCAGTTATACGGGGAGCGGGGAGCTGTTTTTT
TRBJ1-5	TRBD1	.	TRBV10-3	CAISESRDRGDQPQHF	TGTGCCATCAGTGAGTCCCGGGACAGGGGTGATCAGCCCCAGCATTTT
TRBJ2-3	TRBD2	.	TRBV28	CASSSLAGGRGTDTQYF	TGTGCCAGCAGTTCCCTAGCGGGGGGACGGGGCACAGATACGCAGTATTTT
TRBJ2-7	TRBD1	.	TRBV28	CASSKPGTGSYEQYF	TGTGCCAGCAGTAAGCCCGGGACAGGGAGTTACGAGCAGTACTTC
TRBJ2-7	.	.	TRBV15	CATSRDLGSGNEQYF	TGTGCCACCAGCAGAGATTTGGGGTCGGGGAACGAGCAGTACTTC
TRBJ2-1	.	.	TRBV2	CASSDQLDNEQFF	TGTGCCAGCAGTGACCAACTAGACAATGAGCAGTTCTTC
TRBJ1-2	.	.	TRBV2	CASSEGMFGVGYTF	TGTGCCAGCAGTGAAGGAATGTTTGGGGTTGGCTACACCTTC
TRBJ2-7	.	.	TRBV10-3	CATGQGGEQYF	TGTGCCACCGGACAGGGAGGGGAGCAGTACTTC
TRBJ1-4	TRBD1	.	TRBV11-2	CASTPGQGIPTNEKLFF	TGTGCCAGTACGCCGGGACAGGGGATCCCAACTAATGAAAAACTGTTTTTT
TRBJ2-1	TRBD2	.	TRBV11-3	CASSLATSGIDNEQFF	TGTGCCAGCAGCTTAGCTACTAGCGGGATCGACAATGAGCAGTTCTTC
TRBJ2-4	TRBD2	few	TRBV5-4	CASSFGGATKNIQYF	TGTGCCAGCAGCTTCGGGGGGGCGACCAAAAACATTCAGTACTTC
TRBJ2-5	.	.	TRBV28	CASSRIVAGKETQYF	TGTGCCAGCAGTCGAATCGTGGCGGGGAAAGAGACCCAGTACTTC
TRBJ2-7	.	.	TRBV14	CASSQMNVWSEQYF	TGTGCCAGCAGCCAGATGAACGTTTGGAGCGAGCAGTACTTC